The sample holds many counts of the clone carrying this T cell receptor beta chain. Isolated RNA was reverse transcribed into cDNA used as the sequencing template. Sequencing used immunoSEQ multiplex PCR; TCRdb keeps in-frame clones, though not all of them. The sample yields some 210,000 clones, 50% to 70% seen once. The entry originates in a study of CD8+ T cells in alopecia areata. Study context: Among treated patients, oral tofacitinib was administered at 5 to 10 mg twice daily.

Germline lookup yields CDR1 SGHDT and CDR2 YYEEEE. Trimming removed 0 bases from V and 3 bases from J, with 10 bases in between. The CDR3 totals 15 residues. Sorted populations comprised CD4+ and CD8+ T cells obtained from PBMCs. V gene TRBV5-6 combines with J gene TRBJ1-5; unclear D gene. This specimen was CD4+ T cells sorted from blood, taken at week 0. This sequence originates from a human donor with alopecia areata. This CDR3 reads CASSLATAPNQPQHF. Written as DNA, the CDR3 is TGTGCCAGCAGCTTGGCCACAGCACCCAATCAGCCCCAGCATTTT.